This T cell receptor beta chain was documented in a study of blood T cell repertoires in COVID-19. On the study more broadly: The study drew acute and convalescent COVID-19 samples from the United States, Italy and Spain. PBMCs, B-cell-depleted T cells, or T cells were the source of the cDNA or gDNA that made up the material.

Authors' data handling: It was from reference gene primer amplification that nucleated cell counts were estimated. Clones were sequenced by immunoSEQ multiplex PCR, and TCRdb holds only the in-frame ones, with some missing. For V, J and clone size, that table is used; D and trimming come from the DNA. Of some 500,000 clones listed, about 89% are singletons. Patients of the Seattle cohort, enrolled during active infection, were followed longitudinally. Sequencing was performed on peripheral blood. This sequence was found in a woman aged 45-65 years with COVID-19, enrolled during active disease.

CDR3 DNA sequence: TGTGCCAGCACAGCTAGCTCCTACAATGAGCAGTTCTTC. Its protein product is CASTASSYNEQFF. J is TRBJ2-1 and V is TRBV27; D remains unclear. Germline values: CDR1 MNHEY, CDR2 SMNVEV (reference sequence). Trimming removed 7 bases from V and 0 bases from J, with 7 bases in between. This CDR3 spans 13 amino acids.